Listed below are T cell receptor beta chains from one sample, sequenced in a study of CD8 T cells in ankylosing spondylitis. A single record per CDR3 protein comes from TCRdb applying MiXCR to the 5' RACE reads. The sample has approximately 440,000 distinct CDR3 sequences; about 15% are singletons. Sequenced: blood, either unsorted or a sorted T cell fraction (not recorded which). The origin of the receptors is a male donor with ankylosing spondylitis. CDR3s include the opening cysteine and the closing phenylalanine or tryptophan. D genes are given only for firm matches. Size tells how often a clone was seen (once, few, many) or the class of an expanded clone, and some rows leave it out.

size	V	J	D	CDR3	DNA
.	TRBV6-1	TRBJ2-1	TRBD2	CASSDRLTSGRAGNEQFF	TGTGCCAGCAGTGACCGCCTGACTAGCGGGAGGGCCGGGAATGAGCAGTTCTTC
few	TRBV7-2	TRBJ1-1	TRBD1	CASSFSYRGEAFF	TGTGCCAGCAGCTTCTCCTACAGGGGTGAAGCTTTCTTT
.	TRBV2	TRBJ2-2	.	CASSSPGPMAGELFF	TGTGCCAGCAGTTCACCGGGACCCATGGCCGGGGAGCTGTTTTTT
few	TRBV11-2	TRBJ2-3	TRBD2	CASSSQSSGYGTDTQYF	TGTGCCAGCAGCTCACAATCTAGCGGATATGGCACAGATACGCAGTATTTT
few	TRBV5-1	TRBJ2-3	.	CASSRGAGLSTDTQYF	TGCGCCAGCAGCCGGGGGGCAGGCCTAAGCACAGATACGCAGTATTTT
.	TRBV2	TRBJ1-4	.	CASRPGTTNEKLFF	TGTGCCAGCAGACCAGGGACCACTAATGAAAAACTGTTTTTT
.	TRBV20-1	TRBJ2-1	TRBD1	CSARDSDRVGSYNEQFF	TGCAGTGCTAGAGATTCTGACAGGGTAGGCTCCTACAATGAGCAGTTCTTC
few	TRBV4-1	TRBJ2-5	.	CASSPGPIQETQYF	TGCGCCAGCAGCCCTGGACCGATCCAAGAGACCCAGTACTTC
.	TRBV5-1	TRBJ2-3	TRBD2	CASSGLAGERRRADTQYF	TGCGCCAGCAGCGGACTAGCGGGAGAGAGGCGCCGTGCAGATACGCAGTATTTT
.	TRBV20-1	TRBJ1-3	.	CSARDFRAGNTIYF	TGCAGTGCTAGAGATTTCCGAGCTGGAAACACCATATATTTT
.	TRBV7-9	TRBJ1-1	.	CASSRTTVEAFF	TGTGCCAGCAGCCGGACGACAGTTGAAGCTTTCTTT